The rows below give T cell receptor beta chains drawn from one sample of a study of blood T cell repertoires in COVID-19. Assay: immunoSEQ multiplex PCR; the TCRdb copy retains only in-frame clones and omits some. The table lists roughly 230,000 clones, around 90% of them singletons, with approximately 2.3% in the top ten. The sample taken for sequencing was peripheral blood. Receptors originate from an older woman with COVID-19, enrolled during active disease. Both conserved end residues are part of each CDR3. Not every row has a clone size; where given, it reads once, few, many or a size class.

v_call clone_size cdr3_aa
TRBV19 once CASISMAEAFF
TRBV18 - CASSPPLGRRDTEAFF
TRBV6-4 - CASRGVRANNSPLHF
TRBV15 - CATSRALGTGEETQYF
TRBV12-3/TRBV12-4 - CASSGRANTEAFF
TRBV5-3 - CARSLLNRVVGTSVYNEQFF
TRBV6-6 - CASSLTGGAEKLFF
TRBV7-2 - CASSLDRTTNEQFF
TRBV9 - CASSAGSGGYTF
TRBV10-3 - CATAGGDYQPQHF
TRBV9 - CASSVTGGDQPQHF
TRBV13 - CASSPTTLNTEAFF
TRBV30 - CAWDRGYADTQYF
TRBV12-3/TRBV12-4 few CASSGSGTAGYTF
TRBV5-1 - CASSLNVGGGSRGTEAFF
TRBV6-2/TRBV6-3 - CASSYSGQHNYGYTF
TRBV6-5 - CASRGGTANQPQHF
TRBV18 - CASSRQGWSDTQYF
TRBV3-1/TRBV3-2 - CASSQRGQGAANEKLFF
TRBV6-5 - CASSYWRGPDYEQYF
TRBV11-3 once CASVTGRGVSNGYTF
TRBV27 - CASSPHGLAGGLDTQYF
TRBV9 - CAISGLAPDTQYF
TRBV7-9 - CASSRLLGQGLGLDTEAFF
TRBV4-2 - CASSHDGGGARNTGELFF
TRBV6-5 - CASSYGGSNQPQHF
TRBV30 once CAWSGGRGDEKLFF
TRBV4-2 - CASSQGRVISGNTIYF
TRBV5-4 - CASSKGQHYGYTF
TRBV7-9 - CASSLRQANNSPLHF
TRBV5-4 - CASSLDAGPVDTEAFF
TRBV7-2 - CASTAFPKTRSTDTQYF
TRBV30 - CAWSVQSGNTIYF
TRBV4-3 - CASSQESSGRTQYF
TRBV5-1 - CASSLGEPREPQYF
TRBV10-3 - CAISPDRGREKLFF
TRBV5-1 - CASSLGLGTGYTGEQYF
TRBV7-6 few CASSLNLGSQYEQYF
TRBV19 - CASTGGTGEFSGYTF
TRBV7-9 once CASSLQGLNTEAFF
TRBV7-9 - CASSHPAGQGTEAFF
TRBV11-3 - CASSLADRGLDPSYNEQFF
TRBV18 - CASSPQGAVGTNTEAFF
TRBV2 - CASKQGLPSNYGYTF
TRBV5-4 - CASNQGSSNTEAFF
TRBV9 - CASSVAQGNSYNEQFF
TRBV29-1 - CSADLVGRTGELFF
TRBV6-5 - CASSHNYEQYF
TRBV29-1 - CSAYRVTDTQYF